These 25 T cell receptor beta chains originate from one sample sequenced in a study of T cells in Graves' hyperthyroidism and ophthalmopathy. TCR beta CDR3 regions were amplified from RNA. TCR CDR3 regions were first amplified by RT-PCR with HTBI primers. MiXCR, applied by TCRdb to the multiplex PCR reads, yields one record per CDR3 protein. Of about 640,000 distinct CDR3 sequences listed, about a fifth are singletons. The source material was blood. The source is a man younger than 40 with Graves' ophthalmopathy.

This clonotype appeared many times. CDR3 loop: CSARDQGPLGAQYF. In DNA form, the CDR3 reads TGCAGTGCTAGAGATCAGGGCCCGCTGGGGGCCCAGTACTTC. The chain links TRBV20-1 to TRBJ2-5; either TRBD1 or TRBD2 may fit D (5 bases each). The CDR3 has 14 residues. V was clipped by 0 bases and J by 9 bases, with 17 bases between them. The V gene's germline CDR1 is DFQATT and CDR2 SNEGSKA (reference sequence).

This clonotype was found many times. The genes are TRBV30 and TRBJ2-5; 9 nucleotides match TRBD2. J lost 4 bases, V lost 1 base, and 7 bases had no gene match. This CDR3 comprises 15 residues. The germline CDR1 and CDR2 sequences are GTSNPN and SVGIG (reference sequence). The CDR3 reads CAWSASGIKGETQYF. The CDR3 coding sequence is TGTGCCTGGAGTGCTAGCGGGATAAAGGGAGAGACCCAGTACTTC.

This clonotype was counted between two and nine times. The rearrangement uses TRBV6-1 and TRBJ2-1, with 10 positions matching TRBD2. V was clipped by 3 bases and J by 4 bases; unmatched bases: 0. Germline V gene lookup returns CDR1 MNHNS and CDR2 SASEGT. CDR3 length: 14 residues. The DNA for the CDR3 is TGTGCCAGCAGTGATAGCGGGGGGTACAATGAGCAGTTCTTC. Encoded protein: CASSDSGGYNEQFF.

CDR3 DNA: TGTGCCAGCAGCTCCCCCACCCCGGCGACCTACGAGCAGTACTTC. This gives the protein CASSSPTPATYEQYF. The chain combines TRBV11-2 with TRBJ2-7; D is undetermined. CDR3 size: 15 residues. V lost 4 bases and J lost 2, with 15 bases in between. Germline CDR1 SGHAT, CDR2 FQNNGV. Based on the CDR3 plus reference TRBV11-2 and TRBJ2-7, the full variable domain is EAGVAQSPRYKIIEKRQSVAFWCNPISGHATLYWYQQILGQGPKLLIQFQNNGVVDDSQLPKDRFSAERLKGVDSTLKIQPAKLEDSAVYLCASSSPTPATYEQYFGPGTRLTVT.

This clonotype came up many times. The chain joins TRBV30 to TRBJ1-2; D might be TRBD1 (6 bases). The V gene lost 7 bases and the J gene lost 5 bases, with 14 bases spanning the gap. CDR1 is GTSNPN and CDR2 is SVGIG in the germline V gene (reference sequence). The CDR3 consists of 12 residues. The CDR3 spells CAYQDSQYGYTF. CDR3 coding DNA: TGTGCCTACCAGGACAGCCAATATGGCTACACCTTC.

This clonotype was seen many times. The chain couples TRBV6-5 to TRBJ2-3; the D is unclear. The CDR3 runs 20 residues. The germline V gene encodes CDR1 MNHEY and CDR2 SVGAGI. V was clipped by 0 bases and J by 2 bases, with 24 bases between them. The CDR3 spells CASSYSLPQYQHISTDTQYF. Written as DNA, the CDR3 is TGTGCCAGCAGTTACTCCCTACCGCAATACCAACATATATCCACAGATACGCAGTATTTT.

V gene TRBV15 combines with J gene TRBJ1-4, with D unclear. The CDR3 is 17 amino acids. Germline loops: CDR1 LNHNV, CDR2 YYDKDF (reference sequence). V was cut by 2 bases and J by 1 base, with 14 bases left in between. In DNA, the CDR3 is TGTGCCACCAGCAGACTCCGGCCATATGAAACTAATGAAAAACTGTTTTTT. Translation gives CATSRLRPYETNEKLFF. The full variable domain, in which reference TRBV15 and TRBJ1-4 provide the parts outside the CDR3, is DAMVIQNPRYQVTQFGKPVTLSCSQTLNHNVMYWYQQKSSQAPKLLFHYYDKDFNNEADTPDNFQSRRPNTSFCFLDIRSPGLGDTAMYLCATSRLRPYETNEKLFFGSGTQLSVL.

This clonotype was detected only a few times. The chain recombines TRBV28 with TRBJ2-3; D gene unclear. CDR1 is MDHEN, CDR2 SYDVKM, per germline. The CDR3 covers 13 residues. Trimming left V 8 bases short and J 0 bases short, with 9 bases between. CDR3 region: CASAYTSTDTQYF. CDR3 DNA sequence: TGTGCCAGCGCTTACACTAGCACAGATACGCAGTATTTT.

In this sample, this clonotype turned up a few times. The J gene is TRBJ2-7, the V gene TRBV27, with no clear D. CDR3 length: 13 amino acids. V lost 6 bases and J 4 bases, leaving 13 bases between the germline ends. The germline CDR1 and CDR2 sequences are MNHEY and SMNVEV (reference sequence). CDR3 loop: CASSPFPIYEQYF. The CDR3 DNA sequence: TGTGCCAGCAGCCCCTTTCCTATTTACGAGCAGTACTTC.

The chain employs TRBV4-1 and TRBJ2-1; perhaps TRBD1 as D (7 bases). Deletions cut 0 bases from V and 9 bases from J, with 12 bases between. CDR3 length: 14 residues. Germline V gene sequence: CDR1 MGHRA, CDR2 YSYEKL. The CDR3, as DNA: TGCGCCAGCAGCCAAGAACACAGGGGAGGTGAGCAGTTCTTC. Translating gives CASSQEHRGGEQFF.

This clonotype was counted ten times or more. The J gene is TRBJ2-1, the V gene TRBV5-1, with 8 positions matching TRBD1. Germline V gene lookup returns CDR1 SGHRS and CDR2 YFSETQ. V was clipped by 5 bases and J by 7 bases; unmatched bases: 5. CDR3 length equals 13 residues. The CDR3 protein is CASRGQGANEQFF. CDR3 DNA: TGCGCCAGCAGAGGGCAGGGGGCAAATGAGCAGTTCTTC. Supplemented by reference TRBV5-1 and TRBJ2-1, the full variable domain reads KAGVTQTPRYLIKTRGQQVTLSCSPISGHRSVSWYQQTPGQGLQFLFEYFSETQRNKGNFPGRFSGRQFSNSRSEMNVSTLELGDSALYLCASRGQGANEQFFGPGTRLTVL.

Remarks on this clonotype: The junction differs from germline at one of its ends, possibly a read error. This chain joins TRBV20-1 and TRBJ1-1, with D uncertain. This CDR3 region has 13 residues. From germline, CDR1 is DFQATT and CDR2 SNEGSKA (reference sequence). As DNA, the CDR3 is TGCGGTGCTAGGGCCTACACGAACACTGAAGCTTTCTTT. Residues: CGARAYTNTEAFF.

The J gene is TRBJ2-7, the V gene TRBV5-1; 7 bases are shared with TRBD2. Germline V gives CDR1 SGHRS, CDR2 YFSETQ. The V segment lost 1 base and the J segment 5 bases; nucleotides outside the gene matches: 3. This CDR3 has 13 residues. CDR3 sequence (DNA): TGCGCCAGCAGCTTGAGTCTAGCGGACGAGCAGTACTTC. Its protein is CASSLSLADEQYF.

This clonotype has a count of ten or more. The chain joins TRBV20-1 to TRBJ2-5, with 9 nucleotides matching TRBD1. The CDR3 consists of 14 residues. Germline lookup yields CDR1 DFQATT and CDR2 SNEGSKA (reference sequence). Trimming removed 2 bases from V and 5 bases from J; junction bases left unmatched: 6. The CDR3 coding sequence is TGCAGTGCTAGAAGGGACAGGGTAGTTGAGACCCAGTACTTC. Its protein is CSARRDRVVETQYF.

This clonotype has more than one count but fewer than ten. The chain employs TRBV6-1 and TRBJ2-7; 8 nucleotides align to TRBD2. V gave up 5 bases and J gave up 2 bases; unmatched junction bases: 5. This CDR3 is 14 amino acids long. Per germline, CDR1 MNHNS and CDR2 SASEGT. CDR3 loop: CASSRLGGAYEQYF. CDR3 bases: TGTGCCAGCAGTCGCCTCGGGGGGGCCTACGAGCAGTACTTC.

A few counts support this clonotype. The chain links TRBV6-2 or TRBV6-3 to TRBJ1-5; 8 bases map to TRBD1. The CDR3 extends over 12 amino acids. CDR1 and CDR2 from the germline V gene are MNHEY and SVGEGT. V gave up 2 bases and J gave up 15 bases; unmatched junction bases: 6. CDR3 region: CASSYKRQGRHF. CDR3 sequence (DNA): TGTGCCAGCAGTTACAAGAGACAGGGGAGGCATTTT.

At least ten counts were recorded for this clonotype. V usage is TRBV20-1 and J usage is TRBJ1-2; the D gene is possibly TRBD1 (5 bases). The germline CDR1 and CDR2 sequences are DFQATT and SNEGSKA (reference sequence). V was trimmed by 0 bases and J by 4 bases, leaving 9 bases between them. The CDR3 is 13 amino acids. CDR3 bases: TGCAGTGCTAGAGATAGAGGGACCTATGGCTACACCTTC. It is translated as CSARDRGTYGYTF.

V gene TRBV20-1 combines with J gene TRBJ1-3; TRBD1 matches at 8 bases. This CDR3 comprises 18 residues. J lost 0 bases, V lost 0 bases, and 10 bases had no gene match. The V gene's germline CDR1 is DFQATT and CDR2 SNEGSKA (reference sequence). The CDR3: CSARDHRGQGSSGNTIYF. CDR3 nucleotide sequence: TGCAGTGCTAGAGATCATCGCGGACAGGGATCCTCTGGAAACACCATATATTTT.

This clonotype has only a few counts. The J gene is TRBJ2-5, the V gene TRBV7-2; TRBD2 matches 14 bases. The V and J ends lost 1 base and 7 bases, in that order; junction bases with no gene match: 8. Germline loops: CDR1 SGHTA, CDR2 FQGNSA. The CDR3 runs 17 residues. CDR3 residues: CASSLVTSGRGGRTQYF. Written as DNA, the CDR3 is TGTGCCAGCAGCTTAGTGACTAGCGGGAGGGGGGGTCGGACCCAGTACTTC.

In its sample, this clonotype was seen many times. The rearrangement links TRBV7-3 to TRBJ2-1; 7 nucleotides match TRBD2. Germline CDR1 SGHTA, CDR2 FQGTGA. This CDR3 has 15 residues. V dropped 5 bases and J dropped 1; count of bases not matched to a gene: 5. CDR3: CASSVSGGSYNEQFF. For the CDR3, the DNA is TGTGCCAGCAGCGTGTCGGGGGGTTCCTACAATGAGCAGTTCTTC. Variable domain in full (rest from reference TRBV7-3 and TRBJ2-1): GAGVSQTPSNKVTEKGKYVELRCDPISGHTALYWYRQSLGQGPEFLIYFQGTGAADDSGLPNDRFFAVRPEGSVSTLKIQRTERGDSAVYLCASSVSGGSYNEQFFGPGTRLTVL.

The chain employs TRBV6-1 and TRBJ1-1; 10 positions match TRBD1. The V segment lost 5 bases and the J segment 7 bases; nucleotides outside the gene matches: 7. From germline, CDR1 is MNHNS and CDR2 SASEGT. There are 14 residues in the CDR3. The DNA for the CDR3 is TGTGCCAGCAGTTTCGGGACAGGGGTGTATGAAGCTTTCTTT. Protein: CASSFGTGVYEAFF.

The chain is built from TRBV6-1 and TRBJ1-4; TRBD1 might be the D (5 bases). The CDR3 contains 13 residues. Germline assignment: CDR1 MNHNS and CDR2 SASEGT. Trimming left V 9 bases short and J 8 bases short, with 16 bases between. The CDR3 region is CASSPQTAEKLFF. CDR3 nucleotides: TGTGCCAGTAGTCCCCAGACAGCCGAAAAACTGTTTTTT.

The chain combines TRBV6-5 with TRBJ2-1, with 8 positions matching TRBD1. Trimming cost V 4 bases and J 6 bases; bases outside gene matches: 14. The germline CDR1 and CDR2 sequences are MNHEY and SVGAGI. The CDR3 loop spans 17 amino acids. CDR3 sequence: CASSLGAGGVRSNEQFF. In nucleotides, the CDR3 is TGTGCCAGCAGTTTAGGGGCAGGGGGCGTGAGAAGCAATGAGCAGTTCTTC.

The chain is built from TRBV20-1 and TRBJ2-2; 14 nucleotides match TRBD2. Germline assignment: CDR1 DFQATT and CDR2 SNEGSKA (reference sequence). This CDR3 contains 16 residues. With V trimmed by 4 bases and J by 7 bases, 8 bases remained unmatched. The CDR3 protein is CSAKSGLAGGVGELFF. Here the CDR3 DNA reads TGCAGTGCTAAATCCGGACTAGCGGGAGGAGTCGGGGAGCTGTTTTTT.

CDR3 sequence: CASSSRLAGTDTQYF. CDR3 in DNA: TGTGCCAGCAGTTCCAGACTAGCGGGGACAGATACGCAGTATTTT. The chain couples TRBV12-3 or TRBV12-4 to TRBJ2-3, with 11 bases fitting TRBD2. The CDR3 is 15 amino acids. The V segment lost 4 bases and the J segment 3 bases; nucleotides outside the gene matches: 3.